This TCR beta chain was recorded in a study of vaccination effects on CD4 cells after COVID-19. Repertoires were generated with immunoSEQ multiplex PCR, while TCRdb's copy carries only in-frame clones and drops some. Here the sample spans over 50,000 clones, less than 80% being singletons. The ends lost 0 bases at V and 4 bases at J; junction bases unmatched: 5. Germline V gene data show CDR1 as SGHRS and CDR2 as YFSETQ. This CDR3 has 16 amino acids. Concerning this clone itself: Antigen: not known.

Before sequencing took place, the ViraFEST assay used viral peptide pools to expand antigen-specific CD4+ T cells. Following an approximately ten-day culture, CD4+ T cells were purified. All participants had two doses of either the BNT162b2 or mRNA-1273 vaccine. Vaccine recipients lacked prior SARS-CoV-2 infection and had negative nucleocapsid antibodies. Researchers swapped half the medium for IL-2 medium on both days 3 and 7. This specimen consisted of CD4+ T cells from PBMCs cultured with HCoV-229E spike peptides, obtained after COVID-19 vaccination. This receptor was taken from a human donor who received a COVID-19 vaccine. The gene calls are TRBV5-1 and TRBJ2-1, with 9 bases matching TRBD1. CDR3 residues: CASSLGRDRGYNEQFF. The CDR3, as DNA: TGCGCCAGCAGCTTGGGGCGTGACAGGGGGTACAATGAGCAGTTCTTC.